This entry lists 8 T cell receptor beta chains sequenced from one sample in a study of T-cell memory formation after mild COVID-19. TCRdb independently ran MiXCR on the 5' RACE reads; one entry per CDR3 protein. The data hold some 13,000 distinct CDR3 sequences, with more than 10% observed a single time. Sequenced material: PBMCs or a T cell subset sorted from them (not recorded which). These TCRs come from an adult woman who had mild COVID-19 (a few samples of this study predate the infection). Cell type and time point are not known.

This clonotype was seen repeatedly, ten times or more. J is TRBJ1-2 and V is TRBV18; D is undetermined. The V and J ends lost 0 bases and 5 bases respectively, with 10 bases between them. CDR1 and CDR2 from the germline V gene are KGHSH and LQKENI. The CDR3 length is 14 residues. The CDR3 here is CASSPPGSRYGYTF. In nucleotides, the CDR3 is TGTGCCAGCTCACCACCGGGGAGCCGTTATGGCTACACCTTC.

This clonotype was recorded many times. The chain recombines TRBV7-6 with TRBJ2-7, with TRBD1 matching 7 bases. Per the germline V gene, CDR1 is SGHVS and CDR2 is FNYEAQ. The ends lost 5 bases at V and 1 base at J; junction bases unmatched: 5. CDR3 size: 14 residues. The CDR3 sequence is CASSPTGNSYEQYF. The DNA of the CDR3 is TGTGCCAGCAGCCCGACAGGGAATTCCTACGAGCAGTACTTC. The full variable domain, rest sourced from reference TRBV7-6 and TRBJ2-7, is GAGVSQSPRYKVTKRGQDVALRCDPISGHVSLYWYRQALGQGPEFLTYFNYEAQQDKSGLPNDRFSAERPEGSISTLTIQRTEQRDSAMYRCASSPTGNSYEQYFGPGTRLTVT.

A few counts support this clonotype. The chain recombines TRBV7-2 with TRBJ2-1; 11 bases match TRBD2. The CDR3 covers 17 residues. After removal of 1 base from V and 1 base from J, the junction contained 3 bases not matched to a gene. Germline assignment: CDR1 SGHTA and CDR2 FQGNSA. CDR3 protein: CASSLVSSGGSYNEQFF. The CDR3 nucleotides read TGTGCCAGCAGCTTAGTTTCTAGCGGGGGGTCCTACAATGAGCAGTTCTTC.

This clonotype has at least ten counts. The chain has TRBV7-9 and TRBJ1-5; no reliable D call. The germline gives CDR1 SEHNR, CDR2 FQNEAQ (reference sequence). This CDR3 comprises 16 residues. Trimming shortened V by 5 bases and J by 0 bases, and 14 bases separated the two germline ends. CDR3 DNA sequence: TGTGCCAGCAGCCCCGAGGACTTCTATAGCAATCAGCCCCAGCATTTT. Protein sequence: CASSPEDFYSNQPQHF. Using reference TRBV7-9 and TRBJ1-5 for the parts outside the CDR3, the full variable domain is DTGVSQNPRHKITKRGQNVTFRCDPISEHNRLYWYRQTLGQGPEFLTYFQNEAQLEKSRLLSDRFSAERPKGSFSTLEIQRTEQGDSAMYLCASSPEDFYSNQPQHFGDGTRLSIL.

The chain links TRBV29-1 to TRBJ2-7, with TRBD2 matching over 9 bases. The assigned J gene may be wrong: the sequence end matches TRBJ2-5 better. Germline V gives CDR1 SQVTM, CDR2 ANQGSEA. CDR3 length equals 16 residues. CDR3 coding DNA: TGCAGCGTTGAAGATCACAGCGGGGGGCCCCAAGAGACCCAGTACTTC. It translates to CSVEDHSGGPQETQYF.

This clonotype was seen many times. The V and J genes are TRBV7-9 and TRBJ2-7, with TRBD1 matching 12 bases. The CDR3 is 17 amino acids. Trimming removed 4 bases from V and 3 bases from J; junction bases left unmatched: 10. CDR1 and CDR2 from the germline V gene are SEHNR and FQNEAQ (reference sequence). CDR3 residues: CASSWGTGTGGDYEQYF. The CDR3 DNA reads TGTGCCAGCAGCTGGGGGACTGGGACAGGGGGCGACTACGAGCAGTACTTC.

V is TRBV4-1 and J is TRBJ2-5, with D unresolved. The end of the DNA aligns better with TRBJ2-7, so the J call may be wrong. This CDR3 region has 15 residues. Germline V gene lookup returns CDR1 MGHRA and CDR2 YSYEKL. CDR3 nucleotides: TGCGCCAGCAGCCAAGAGGCCGCACCGGGTTACGAGCAGTACTTC. Its protein product is CASSQEAAPGYEQYF.

This clonotype has at least ten counts. This chain joins TRBV5-1 and TRBJ2-5; TRBD2 matches at 15 bases. This CDR3 comprises 15 residues. V lost 4 bases, J lost 4 bases, and 2 bases stayed unmatched. Germline V gene data show CDR1 as SGHRS and CDR2 as YFSETQ. The CDR3 loop is CASSPGLAGGETQYF. The CDR3 bases are TGCGCCAGCAGCCCGGGACTAGCGGGAGGAGAGACCCAGTACTTC.